The source of this T cell receptor (beta chain) is a study of cytomegalovirus exposure and HLA in healthy donors. Study in general: Membership in the Caucasian-associated ancestry cluster was found for about four fifths of approximately 430 genotyped donors.

The primer mix had 60 Vbeta and 13 Jbeta primers. TCRdb's table, derived via immunoSEQ multiplex PCR, lists solely in-frame clones and lacks some. Altogether around 130,000 clones are present, 85% to 90% being singletons, with the ten largest covering under 7%. General observations from the study: Rates of TCR association differed by HLA locus in a later analysis, with DRB1 highest and HLA-C lowest. Several of the most significant clusters appeared, in a later analysis, to be linked to common viral pathogens. According to the study, some 160 TCR beta chains were cytomegalovirus-associated.

CDR3 size: 14 residues. The V end lost 4 bases, the J end lost 3 bases, and 13 bases lay between the germline ends. CDR1 and CDR2 from the germline V gene are LGHNT and FRNRAP. The sample holds a few counts of this clone. What it binds is unknown. This clonotype was obtained from a woman under 40 in good health and CMV-seropositive. The rearrangement links TRBV12-5 to TRBJ2-7, with D unresolved. The sample was PBMCs. CDR3 bases: TGTGCTAGTGGTTGGAACCGCGGCTACTACGAGCAGTACTTC. It specifies CASGWNRGYYEQYF.